This TCR beta chain stems from a study of T-cell memory formation after mild COVID-19 (dated by TCRdb to the early 2020s). About the full investigation: TCR sequence clusters from the two donors were found to be largely donor specific. The cohort was made up of two young adult volunteers, one female and one male, who were previously healthy. In a couple of donors, T-cell clones that expanded and contracted after mild COVID-19 were tracked by sequencing TCRalpha and TCRbeta repertoires over time. What the authors observed across the whole study: Only two mild cases were covered in the study, and larger cohorts including severe cases with pre-infection samples were considered necessary. Clones that contracted from day 15 to 85 showed balanced CD4/CD8 phenotypes, whereas a second wave of clones that expanded from day 15 to 37 leaned towards CD4+. Contracting CD4+ clones were located mainly in the CM and EM memory subsets, whereas CD8+ clones were found to be enriched in EMRA. Some responding clones were found in pre-infection memory, which suggests that pre-existing cross-reactive memory T cells took part in the SARS-CoV-2 response. The second-wave clones that peaked on day 37 were not confirmed to be SARS-CoV-2 specific.

This clonotype was counted ten times or more. This receptor's antigen is unknown. No quality values exist for individual bases; no much larger clone is one base distant. The reads were generated on an Illumina NovaSeq 6000. TCRalpha and TCRbeta cDNA libraries were constructed by 5'RACE with constant-segment primers, with sample barcodes and unique molecular identifiers being introduced. Trizol reagent was used to extract RNA from every sample. Amplification of the libraries took two PCR steps, and the second step added a second sample barcode plus Illumina TruSeq adapters. Sequencing of the libraries was done on an Illumina NovaSeq, producing 2 x 150 bp paired-end reads. The paper's data handling went like this. Reads were demultiplexed and collapsed into UMI-guided consensus sequences with migec v1.2.7. With mixcr v2.1.11, UMI consensuses were aligned to TRA and TRB V and J templates and assembled into clonotypes. A clonotype was counted as expanded or contracted only if both edgeR and NoisET called the change significant, with noise models trained on biological replicates. edgeR calls used a false discovery rate-adjusted p below 0.01 and a log2 fold-change threshold of 1. PCA with hierarchical clustering of max-normalized trajectories of the 1000 most abundant clonotypes was used as exploratory dynamics analysis. Separately sequenced CD4+ and CD8+ repertoires were used to assign a CD4 or CD8 phenotype to each responding clone. Using fastp at Q25 and MiXCR, TCRdb reprocessed the public reads and kept productive beta chains. Duplicate CDR3 protein sequences are folded into a single record with the most common DNA and genes. These V and J calls derive from TCRdb rather than the authors' analysis. This sample is represented by tens of thousands of distinct CDR3 sequences; roughly 6.6% of them were singletons. The ten largest clones take up roughly 0.76% of the sample.

Ficoll-Paque density gradient centrifugation was the method used to isolate PBMCs. Inclusive of the bounding cysteine and phenylalanine, the CDR3 is 14 residues long. Only the CDR3 part of the read is kept: 42 bases, read in frame from the first base. CDR1 and CDR2, looked up from the germline V gene (reference sequence), are LGHDT and YNNKEL. V loses 1 base of germline sequence and J loses 0 bases, and the interval between the two ends is 3 bases. The sequence was obtained from an adult who had mild COVID-19 (a few samples of this study predate the infection). The sample titles of this study are shuffled in the database, so cell type and time point are left out. Material: PBMCs or a T cell subset sorted from them (not recorded which). The chain joins TRBV3-1 to TRBJ2-2; the D gene identity is not certain. The nucleotide sequence is TGTGCCAGCAGCCAAGTCCCGAACACCGGGGAGCTGTTTTTT. Its protein is CASSQVPNTGELFF.